This TCR beta chain was identified during a study of T-cell reconstitution after alpha-beta-depleted transplantation in children. Unique molecular identifiers were incorporated during preparation of the TCRbeta library. MiXCR, run by TCRdb on the PCR reads, gives a single entry per CDR3 protein. This table has around 240,000 distinct CDR3 sequences, approximately 9.9% appearing once. This clonotype showed up many times. The V segment lost 6 bases and the J segment 6 bases; nucleotides outside the gene matches: 7. The CDR3 loop spans 14 amino acids. Per the germline V gene, CDR1 is MNHEY and CDR2 is SVGAGI.

Material: PBMCs from the stem cell graft donor, obtained from the stem cell graft. The rearrangement uses TRBV6-5 and TRBJ1-5, with TRBD1 identical over 8 bases. The clonotype originates from a human donor who donated a stem cell graft to a child with SCID. CDR3 residues: CASSNNRGSQPQHF. The CDR3 nucleotides are TGTGCCAGCAGCAACAACAGGGGGAGTCAGCCCCAGCATTTT.